One TCR beta chain is described in this entry. The antigen remains unidentified. This sample is drawn from a study of a mutant IDH1 vaccine in newly diagnosed glioma. Background on the study: Patients were started on vaccination 4-6 weeks after radiotherapy alone, or with temozolomide cycles.

Libraries were prepared by immunoSEQ multiplex PCR; TCRdb keeps only in-frame clonotypes and omits some of them. The sample lists 38,000 or so clones, about nine tenths occurring once. Time point defined: week 5, during vaccination. Each vaccine dose was 300 ug of mutant IDH1 20-mer peptide, with topical imiquimod. Per the germline V gene, CDR1 is MNHEY and CDR2 is SVGAGI. The CDR3 spans 14 residues. V was clipped by 7 bases and J by 4 bases, with 17 bases between them. Material: PBMCs, obtained from a glioma patient whose treatment included an IDH1 peptide vaccine. The V gene is TRBV6-5, the J gene TRBJ2-7, with D possibly being TRBD2 (6 bases). This TCR was recovered from a man aged 45-65 years with glioma. As DNA, the CDR3 is TGTGCCAGCAATACAATGGGGAGGAGGTACGAGCAGTACTTC. As protein: CASNTMGRRYEQYF.